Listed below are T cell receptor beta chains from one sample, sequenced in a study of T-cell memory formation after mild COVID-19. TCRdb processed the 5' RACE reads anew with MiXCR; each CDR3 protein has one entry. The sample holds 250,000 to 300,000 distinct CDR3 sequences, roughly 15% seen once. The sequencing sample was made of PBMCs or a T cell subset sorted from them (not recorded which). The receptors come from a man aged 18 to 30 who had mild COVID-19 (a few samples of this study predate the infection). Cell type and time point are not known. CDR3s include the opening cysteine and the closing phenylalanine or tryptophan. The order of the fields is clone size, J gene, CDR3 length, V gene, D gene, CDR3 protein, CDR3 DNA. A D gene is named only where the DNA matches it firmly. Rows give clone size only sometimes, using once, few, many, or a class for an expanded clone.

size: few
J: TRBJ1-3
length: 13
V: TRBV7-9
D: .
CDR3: CAIIAGSGNTIYF
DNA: TGTGCCATTATTGCTGGGAGTGGAAACACCATATATTTT

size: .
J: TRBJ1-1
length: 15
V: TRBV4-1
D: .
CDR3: CASSLPRVLGTEAFF
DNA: TGCGCCAGCAGCCTTCCCCGGGTATTGGGTACTGAAGCTTTCTTT

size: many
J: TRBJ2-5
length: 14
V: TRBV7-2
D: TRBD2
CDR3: CASSQGLVGETQYF
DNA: TGTGCCAGCAGCCAAGGACTAGTCGGGGAGACCCAGTACTTC

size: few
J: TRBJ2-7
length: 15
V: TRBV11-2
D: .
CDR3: CASSSVQGRSYEQYF
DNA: TGTGCCAGCAGCTCCGTACAGGGTCGCTCCTACGAGCAGTACTTC

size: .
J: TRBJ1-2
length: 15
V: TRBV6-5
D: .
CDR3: CASSYSKGALYGYTF
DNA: TGTGCCAGCAGTTACTCGAAAGGGGCCCTCTATGGCTACACCTTC

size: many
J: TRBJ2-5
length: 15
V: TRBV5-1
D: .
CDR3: CASSLAETRQETQYF
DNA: TGCGCCAGCAGCTTGGCTGAGACTAGGCAAGAGACCCAGTACTTC

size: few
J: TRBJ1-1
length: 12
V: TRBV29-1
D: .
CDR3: CSVSLWNTEAFF
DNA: TGCAGCGTTAGTCTTTGGAACACTGAAGCTTTCTTT

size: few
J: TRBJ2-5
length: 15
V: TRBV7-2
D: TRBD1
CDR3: CASSRDRTLLETQYF
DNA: TGTGCCAGCAGCCGGGACAGGACCCTGCTGGAGACCCAGTACTTC

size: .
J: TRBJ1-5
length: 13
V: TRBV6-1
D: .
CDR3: CASSEDVRWAQHF
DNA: TGTGCCAGCAGTGAAGACGTCCGTTGGGCCCAGCATTTT

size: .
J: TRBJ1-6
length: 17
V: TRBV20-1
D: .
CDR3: CSARLGGAHSYNSPLHF
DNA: TGCAGTGCTAGACTCGGGGGTGCACACTCCTATAATTCACCCCTCCACTTT

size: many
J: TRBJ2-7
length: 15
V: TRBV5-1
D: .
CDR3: CASSLGPGMAYEQYF
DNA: TGCGCCAGCAGCTTGGGTCCAGGGATGGCCTACGAGCAGTACTTC

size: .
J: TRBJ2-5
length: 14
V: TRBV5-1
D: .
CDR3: CASRPGPIQETQYF
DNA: TGCGCCAGCAGGCCAGGGCCAATCCAAGAGACCCAGTACTTC

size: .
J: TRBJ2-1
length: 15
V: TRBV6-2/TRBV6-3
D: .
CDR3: CASSYDGEVNNEQFF
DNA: TGTGCCAGCAGTTACGACGGGGAGGTCAACAATGAGCAGTTCTTC

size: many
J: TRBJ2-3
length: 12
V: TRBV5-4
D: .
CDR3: CASSSPTDTQYF
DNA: TGTGCCAGCAGCTCCCCCACAGATACGCAGTATTTT

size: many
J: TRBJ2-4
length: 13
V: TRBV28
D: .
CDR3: CASSFKLGGIQYF
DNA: TGTGCCAGCAGTTTTAAGCTAGGCGGCATTCAGTACTTC

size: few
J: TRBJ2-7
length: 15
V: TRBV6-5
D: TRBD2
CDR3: CASSYSVTGGYEQYF
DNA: TGTGCCAGCAGTTACTCTGTGACGGGGGGCTACGAGCAGTACTTC

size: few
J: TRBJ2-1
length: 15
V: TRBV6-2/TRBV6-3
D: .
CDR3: CASSYRGTPINEQFF
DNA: TGTGCCAGCAGTTACCGCGGGACTCCGATTAATGAGCAGTTCTTC

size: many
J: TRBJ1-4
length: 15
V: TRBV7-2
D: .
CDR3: CASSGYGSTNEKLFF
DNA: TGTGCCAGCAGCGGATACGGATCAACTAATGAAAAACTGTTTTTT

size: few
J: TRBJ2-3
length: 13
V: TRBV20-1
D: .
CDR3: CSAGPADTDTQYF
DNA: TGCAGTGCCGGACCCGCGGACACAGATACGCAGTATTTT

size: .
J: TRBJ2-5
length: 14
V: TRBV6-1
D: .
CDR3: CASIEGQAKETQYF
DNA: TGTGCCAGCATAGAAGGGCAGGCCAAAGAGACCCAGTACTTC

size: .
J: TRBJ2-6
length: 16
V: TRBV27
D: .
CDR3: CASSQIGLSGANVLTF
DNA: TGTGCCAGCAGTCAAATAGGTCTCTCTGGGGCCAACGTCCTGACTTTC

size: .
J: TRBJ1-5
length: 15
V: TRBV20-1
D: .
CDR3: CSAISHDSPNQPQHF
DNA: TGCAGTGCTATTTCCCACGACAGTCCCAATCAGCCCCAGCATTTT

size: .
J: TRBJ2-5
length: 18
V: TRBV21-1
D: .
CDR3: CASSKGGGLAGGQETQYF
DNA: TGTGCCAGCAGCAAAGGGGGCGGACTAGCGGGGGGCCAAGAGACCCAGTACTTC

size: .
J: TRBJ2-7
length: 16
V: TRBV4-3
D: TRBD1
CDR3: CASSRTPGQGRYEQYF
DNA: TGCGCCAGCAGCCGGACACCGGGACAGGGTAGATACGAGCAGTACTTC

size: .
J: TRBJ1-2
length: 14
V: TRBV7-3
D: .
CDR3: CASSLRREDYGYTF
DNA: TGTGCCAGCAGCTTGAGAAGGGAGGACTATGGCTACACCTTC

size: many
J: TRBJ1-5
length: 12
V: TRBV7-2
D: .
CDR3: CASSLDFQPQHF
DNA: TGTGCCAGCAGCTTAGACTTTCAGCCCCAGCATTTT

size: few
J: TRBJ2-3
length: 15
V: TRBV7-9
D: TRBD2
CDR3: CASTLQAGADGAQYF
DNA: TGTGCCAGCACTTTGCAAGCGGGGGCGGATGGTGCGCAGTATTTT

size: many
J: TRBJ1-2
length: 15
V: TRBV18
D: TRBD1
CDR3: CASSPGGTANYGYTF
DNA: TGTGCCAGCTCACCGGGGGGGACAGCGAACTATGGCTACACCTTC

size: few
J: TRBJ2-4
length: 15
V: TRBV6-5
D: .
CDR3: CASSRGSLAKNIQYF
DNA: TGTGCCAGCAGCCGCGGGTCCTTAGCCAAAAACATTCAGTACTTC

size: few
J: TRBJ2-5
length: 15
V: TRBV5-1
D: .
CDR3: CASSLEGGVQETQYF
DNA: TGCGCCAGCAGCTTAGAGGGGGGAGTCCAAGAGACCCAGTACTTC

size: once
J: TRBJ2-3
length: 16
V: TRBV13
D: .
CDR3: CASSPASGPSTDTQYF
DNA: TGTGCCAGCAGCCCCGCGAGCGGTCCTAGCACAGATACGCAGTATTTT

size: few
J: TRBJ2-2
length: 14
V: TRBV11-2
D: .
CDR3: CASSLSTYTGELFF
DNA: TGTGCCAGCAGCTTAAGCACCTACACCGGGGAGCTGTTTTTT

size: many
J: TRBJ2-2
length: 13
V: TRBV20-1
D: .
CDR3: CSARGGNTGELFF
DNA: TGCAGTGCTAGAGGGGGTAACACCGGGGAGCTGTTTTTT

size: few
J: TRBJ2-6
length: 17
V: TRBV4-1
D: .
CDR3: CASSQGAVLSGANVLTF
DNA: TGCGCCAGCAGCCAAGGGGCTGTTTTATCTGGGGCCAACGTCCTGACTTTC

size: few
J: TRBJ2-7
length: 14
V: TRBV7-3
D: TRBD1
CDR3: CASSLTDRAYEQYF
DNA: TGTGCCAGCAGCTTAACTGACAGGGCCTACGAGCAGTACTTC

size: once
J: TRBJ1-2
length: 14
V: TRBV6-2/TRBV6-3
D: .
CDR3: CASSPSGTSYGYTF
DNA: TGTGCCAGCAGCCCTTCCGGGACAAGCTATGGCTACACCTTC

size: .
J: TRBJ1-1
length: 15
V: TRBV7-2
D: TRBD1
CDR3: CASSLRGNENTEAFF
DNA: TGTGCCAGCAGCCTCAGGGGGAATGAGAACACTGAAGCTTTCTTT

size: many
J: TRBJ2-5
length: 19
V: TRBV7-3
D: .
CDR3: CASSVDRGKLAGIQETQYF
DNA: TGTGCCAGCAGCGTGGACAGGGGGAAACTAGCGGGGATCCAAGAGACCCAGTACTTC

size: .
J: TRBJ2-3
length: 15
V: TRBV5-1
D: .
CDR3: CASSLERTNTDTQYF
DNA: TGCGCCAGCAGCTTGGAACGGACAAACACAGATACGCAGTATTTT

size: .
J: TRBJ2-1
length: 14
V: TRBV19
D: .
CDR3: CASSIGGYYNEQFF
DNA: TGTGCCAGTAGTATAGGGGGGTACTACAATGAGCAGTTCTTC

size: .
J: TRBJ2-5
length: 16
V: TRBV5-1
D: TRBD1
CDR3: CASSVNLRTGRETQYF
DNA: TGCGCCAGCAGCGTAAACCTACGGACAGGGAGGGAGACCCAGTACTTC

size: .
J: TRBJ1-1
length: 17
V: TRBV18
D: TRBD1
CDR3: CASSPRTGGTFSAEAFF
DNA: TGTGCCAGCTCACCTCGGACAGGGGGCACTTTTTCGGCTGAAGCTTTCTTT

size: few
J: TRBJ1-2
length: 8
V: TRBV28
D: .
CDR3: CASNGYTF
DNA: TGTGCCAGCAACGGCTACACCTTC

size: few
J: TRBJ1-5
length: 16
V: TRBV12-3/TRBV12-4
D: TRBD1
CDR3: CASSLAPGGLNQPQHF
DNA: TGTGCCAGCAGTTTAGCCCCAGGGGGGCTCAATCAGCCCCAGCATTTT

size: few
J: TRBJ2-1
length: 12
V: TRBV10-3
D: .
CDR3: CAITGISNEQFF
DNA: TGTGCCATCACGGGGATTTCCAATGAGCAGTTCTTC

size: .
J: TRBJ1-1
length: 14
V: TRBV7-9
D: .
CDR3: CASSLGPGATEAFF
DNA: TGTGCCAGCAGCTTAGGCCCGGGGGCGACTGAAGCTTTCTTT

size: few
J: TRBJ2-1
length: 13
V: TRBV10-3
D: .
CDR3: CATRGGFRDEQFF
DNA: TGTGCCACCCGTGGGGGCTTTCGGGATGAGCAGTTCTTC

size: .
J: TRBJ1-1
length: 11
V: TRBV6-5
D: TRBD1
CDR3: CASSAGGSAFF
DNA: TGTGCCAGCAGTGCAGGGGGTTCGGCTTTCTTT

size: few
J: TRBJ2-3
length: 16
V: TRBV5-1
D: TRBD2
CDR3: CASSLVASGVADTQYF
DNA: TGCGCCAGCAGCTTGGTGGCTAGCGGGGTTGCAGATACGCAGTATTTT

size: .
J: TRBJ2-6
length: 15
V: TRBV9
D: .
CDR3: CASSVDPSAANVLTF
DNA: TGTGCCAGCAGCGTAGATCCATCTGCGGCCAACGTCCTGACTTTC

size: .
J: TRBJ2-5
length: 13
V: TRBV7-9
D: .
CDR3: CASSAGPSETQYF
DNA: TGTGCCAGCAGCGCGGGACCGTCGGAGACCCAGTACTTC

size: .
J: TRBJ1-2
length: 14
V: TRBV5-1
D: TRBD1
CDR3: CASSNWDRASSYTF
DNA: TGCGCCAGCAGCAACTGGGACAGGGCCTCATCCTACACCTTC

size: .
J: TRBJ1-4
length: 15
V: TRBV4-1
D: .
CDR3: CASSQLPGVREKLFF
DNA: TGCGCCAGCAGCCAACTACCCGGGGTCCGGGAAAAACTGTTTTTT

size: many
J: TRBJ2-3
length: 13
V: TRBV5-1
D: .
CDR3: CASRTGGTDTQYF
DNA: TGCGCCAGCCGGACCGGGGGCACAGATACGCAGTATTTT

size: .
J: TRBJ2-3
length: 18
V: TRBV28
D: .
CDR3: CASMVSPDLSYGTDTQYF
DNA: TGTGCCAGCATGGTGTCCCCGGACCTATCCTATGGCACAGATACGCAGTATTTT